The 24 T cell receptor beta chains presented below share a single source sample, sequenced in a study of T cell clones after liver transplantation (dated by TCRdb to the late 2010s). Receptor amplification or capture employed the immunoSEQ multiplex PCR assay. The immuneACCESS repertoire file appears here via TCRdb, limited to in-frame rearrangements. These files lack a portion of the clones; in checked studies, under half of the deficit traces to unresolved V genes, and the cause of the others is not known. For this sample there are more than 100,000 clones; around 80% appear just once. Around 3% of the sample is taken by the ten largest. Source: CD4+ T cells from blood, taken approximately 43 months after liver transplant. The receptors originated from a human patient who received a liver transplant. A transplant means some T cells may be of graft donor rather than patient origin.

The rearrangement uses TRBV28 and TRBJ2-4; D perhaps matches TRBD2 (6 bases). The CDR3 totals 14 residues. The germline V gene encodes CDR1 MDHEN and CDR2 SYDVKM. Trimming shortened V by 5 bases and J by 6 bases, and 14 bases separated the two germline ends. CDR3 sequence: CASSQQAGRNIQYF. CDR3 coding DNA: TGTGCCAGCAGTCAGCAGGCCGGGAGAAACATTCAGTACTTC.

The CDR3 nucleotides are TGTGCCAGCAGTCTCTTAGATCTGGCAGGGAAAAATGAAAAACTGTTTTTT. It yields the protein CASSLLDLAGKNEKLFF. This chain connects TRBV27 to TRBJ1-4, with TRBD1 as a possible D gene (5 bases). Germline lookup yields CDR1 MNHEY and CDR2 SMNVEV (reference sequence). Trimming took off 5 bases at V and 5 bases at J, with 21 bases between the two ends. This CDR3 is 17 amino acids long. The whole variable domain, filled in from reference TRBV27 and TRBJ1-4, reads EAQVTQNPRYLITVTGKKLTVTCSQNMNHEYMSWYRQDPGLGLRQIYYSMNVEVTDKGDVPEGYKVSRKEKRNFPLILESPSPNQTSLYFCASSLLDLAGKNEKLFFGSGTQLSVL.

This chain joins TRBV25-1 and TRBJ2-1, with D uncertain. Germline V gene data show CDR1 as MGHDK and CDR2 as SYGVNS. This CDR3 comprises 15 residues. Trimming stripped 4 bases from V and 0 bases from J, with 10 bases between. The CDR3 DNA reads TGTGCCAGCAGTGGTGGGCGGAGCTCCTACAATGAGCAGTTCTTC. Translated, it gives CASSGGRSSYNEQFF.

V usage is TRBV20-1 and J usage is TRBJ1-2; 7 bases align to TRBD1. CDR1 and CDR2 (germline): DFQATT, SNEGSKA (reference sequence). V lost 6 bases to trimming and J lost 7 bases; unmatched junction nucleotides: 5. This CDR3 contains 11 residues. The CDR3, as DNA: TGCAGTGCGGCAGCAGGGGGTGGCTACACCTTC. It translates to CSAAAGGGYTF.

The gene calls are TRBV29-1 and TRBJ1-1; no firm D call. V lost 6 bases, J lost 3 bases, and 14 bases lay in between. The CDR3 contains 13 residues. Per the germline V gene, CDR1 is SQVTM and CDR2 is ANQGSEA. The CDR3 loop reads CSVTREWDTEAFF. In DNA form, the CDR3 reads TGCAGCGTGACCCGGGAGTGGGACACTGAAGCTTTCTTT.

The chain carries TRBV7-8 and TRBJ1-5, with 7 positions matching TRBD1. Looked up from germline, CDR1 is SGHVS and CDR2 is FQNEAQ. The CDR3 contains 13 residues. Trimming at V came to 9 bases and at J to 4 bases, leaving 6 bases not matched to a gene. This CDR3 reads CASRQGLNQPQHF. CDR3 DNA sequence: TGTGCCAGTAGACAGGGCCTTAATCAGCCCCAGCATTTT.

This chain links TRBV6-1 with TRBJ1-2, with 10 bases fitting TRBD1. V lost 2 bases to trimming and J lost 8 bases; unmatched junction nucleotides: 11. The V gene's germline CDR1 is MNHNS and CDR2 SASEGT. The CDR3 runs 16 residues. The CDR3 reads CASSEPPQRTGGGYTF. CDR3 DNA: TGTGCCAGCAGTGAACCCCCCCAGAGGACAGGGGGAGGCTACACCTTC.

This clone came up a few times. The rearrangement links TRBV6-1 to TRBJ2-3; no definite D call. Germline V gene data show CDR1 as MNHNS and CDR2 as SASEGT. The CDR3 contains 13 residues. The V and J ends lost 6 bases and 2 bases respectively, with 9 bases between them. The CDR3 region has the DNA TGTGCCAGCAGCTCCCCGGTCACAGATACGCAGTATTTT. It encodes CASSSPVTDTQYF.

This chain joins TRBV11-3 and TRBJ2-7; D unclear. V dropped 5 bases and J dropped 5 bases, with 16 bases sitting between them. Per germline, CDR1 SGHNT and CDR2 YENEEA. There are 14 residues in the CDR3. The CDR3 reads CASSLSNSRDEQYF. CDR3 DNA: TGTGCCAGCAGCCTATCAAATAGTAGGGACGAGCAGTACTTC.

This sequence joins TRBV19 and TRBJ1-3; the match to TRBD1 covers 7 bases. The J segment lost 0 bases and the V segment lost 7 bases, leaving 6 bases of the junction unmatched. Germline CDR1 reads LNHDA; CDR2 reads SQIVND (reference sequence). This CDR3 region has 15 residues. CDR3 in amino acids: CASTQQGPSGNTIYF. The CDR3 DNA follows: TGTGCCAGTACTCAACAGGGGCCCTCTGGAAACACCATATATTTT.

The chain has TRBV5-1 and TRBJ1-4; unclear D gene. CDR3 length equals 14 residues. V dropped 0 bases and J dropped 6 bases, with 9 bases sitting between them. Germline V gives CDR1 SGHRS, CDR2 YFSETQ. For the CDR3, the DNA is TGCGCCAGCAGCTTGGAGGAGGTTGATGAAAAACTGTTTTTT. This encodes CASSLEEVDEKLFF.

This chain links TRBV11-2 with TRBJ2-1, with D uncertain. The CDR3 runs to 12 residues. In germline, CDR1 is SGHAT, CDR2 FQNNGV. Trimming took 5 bases from V and 7 from J, leaving 9 bases between them. The CDR3 region has the DNA TGTGCCAGCAGCCCGACCGAAAATGAGCAGTTCTTC. As protein: CASSPTENEQFF. The full variable domain, rest sourced from reference TRBV11-2 and TRBJ2-1, is EAGVAQSPRYKIIEKRQSVAFWCNPISGHATLYWYQQILGQGPKLLIQFQNNGVVDDSQLPKDRFSAERLKGVDSTLKIQPAKLEDSAVYLCASSPTENEQFFGPGTRLTVL.

The V gene is TRBV5-4, the J gene TRBJ2-2; TRBD2 matches 15 bases. The CDR3 contains 16 residues. Germline V gene data show CDR1 as SGHNT and CDR2 as YYREEE (reference sequence). V was pared by 3 bases and J by 4 bases, with 1 base of the junction left unmatched. The CDR3 DNA is TGTGCCAGCAGCTGGGGACTAGCGGGGGGCACCGGGGAGCTGTTTTTT. It is translated as CASSWGLAGGTGELFF.

The chain links TRBV5-1 to TRBJ2-2, with 7 nucleotides matching TRBD2. Germline V lookup: CDR1 SGHRS, CDR2 YFSETQ. Germline trimming cut 8 bases from V and 4 bases from J; bases unmatched to any gene: 14. There are 16 residues in the CDR3. The CDR3, as DNA: TGCGCCAGTTCTCCTCTGCAGCGGGATTTCACCGGGGAGCTGTTTTTT. It translates to CASSPLQRDFTGELFF.

This clone was counted once. This sequence joins TRBV19 and TRBJ2-7; 9 bases fit TRBD1. CDR3 length: 14 residues. Germline V lookup: CDR1 LNHDA, CDR2 SQIVND (reference sequence). After removal of 5 bases from V and 6 bases from J, the junction contained 8 bases not matched to a gene. For the CDR3, the DNA is TGTGCCAGTAGTCCGGGACAGGGCGGTGGCGAGCAGTACTTC. Protein sequence: CASSPGQGGGEQYF.

The CDR3 bases are TGTGCCACCAGCATCGAACGGCTAGGAACAGATACGCAGTATTTT. Protein sequence: CATSIERLGTDTQYF. The V gene is TRBV15, the J gene TRBJ2-3, with no clear D. The germline V gene encodes CDR1 LNHNV and CDR2 YYDKDF (reference sequence). The CDR3 runs to 15 residues. The V end lost 4 bases, the J end lost 3 bases, and 14 bases lay between the germline ends.

This clone was seen only a few times. V is TRBV2 and J is TRBJ2-2; D possibly corresponds to TRBD2 (6 bases). The germline V gene encodes CDR1 SNHLY and CDR2 FYNNEI. There are 13 residues in the CDR3. Trimming removed 9 bases from V and 1 base from J, with 9 bases in between. The CDR3 sequence: CARGDWNTGELFF. The CDR3 DNA follows: TGTGCCAGAGGGGACTGGAACACCGGGGAGCTGTTTTTT.

The chain carries TRBV18 and TRBJ2-5; D is undetermined. The CDR3 spans 13 residues. Germline CDR1 reads KGHSH; CDR2 reads LQKENI. The V gene lost 3 bases and the J gene lost 2 bases, with 7 bases spanning the gap. CDR3 residues: CASSPTAQETQYF. The CDR3 DNA follows: TGTGCCAGCTCACCTACAGCACAAGAGACCCAGTACTTC.

The chain has TRBV2 and TRBJ1-2; D is ambiguous. Germline V CDR1 and CDR2: SNHLY, FYNNEI. Trimming left V 6 bases short and J 6 bases short, with 26 bases between. This CDR3 has 17 amino acids. In DNA, the CDR3 is TGTGCCAGCAGCGCCCTCGAGGGCCCCCGTGTAAAGGATGGCTACACCTTC. Residues: CASSALEGPRVKDGYTF.

The chain employs TRBV7-6 and TRBJ2-7; the D is unclear. From germline, CDR1 is SGHVS and CDR2 FNYEAQ. This CDR3 region has 14 residues. V was trimmed by 0 bases and J by 5 bases, leaving 11 bases between them. Written as DNA, the CDR3 is TGTGCCAGCAGCTTAGCATCGGCAGGTAACGAGCAGTACTTC. Translation: CASSLASAGNEQYF. Full variable domain (missing parts from reference TRBV7-6 and TRBJ2-7): GAGVSQSPRYKVTKRGQDVALRCDPISGHVSLYWYRQALGQGPEFLTYFNYEAQQDKSGLPNDRFSAERPEGSISTLTIQRTEQRDSAMYRCASSLASAGNEQYFGPGTRLTVT.

The chain joins TRBV20-1 to TRBJ1-4; unclear D gene. V lost 5 bases and J lost 6, with 7 bases in between. Germline lookup yields CDR1 DFQATT and CDR2 SNEGSKA (reference sequence). The CDR3 loop spans 11 amino acids. This chain's CDR3 is CSAQRDEKLFF. The CDR3 coding sequence is TGCAGTGCTCAAAGGGATGAAAAACTGTTTTTT.

This clone came up a few times. The chain is built from TRBV27 and TRBJ2-7, with 7 nucleotides matching TRBD1. The V gene end was trimmed by 6 bases and the J gene end by 2 bases; junction bases not matched to a gene: 7. This CDR3 comprises 14 residues. Germline-derived CDR1 and CDR2 are MNHEY and SMNVEV (reference sequence). CDR3 sequence: CASRKQGSPYEQYF. CDR3 bases: TGTGCCAGCAGGAAACAGGGGAGTCCCTACGAGCAGTACTTC.

This clone was found once. The sample carries other DNA sequences with the same CDR3. The V gene is TRBV5-8, the J gene TRBJ1-5; maybe TRBD1 (5 bases). V dropped 0 bases and J dropped 7 bases, with 11 bases sitting between them. Germline V lookup: CDR1 SGHTS, CDR2 YDEGEE. The CDR3 is made up of 14 amino acids. This CDR3 reads CASSLGGAGQPQHF. In DNA, the CDR3 is TGTGCCAGCAGCTTGGGGGGCGCAGGACAGCCCCAGCATTTT.

J is TRBJ2-3 and V is TRBV5-1, with D possibly being TRBD1 or TRBD2 (5 bases each). V was cut by 4 bases and J by 0 bases, with 9 bases left in between. This CDR3 is 14 amino acids long. Germline V gene lookup returns CDR1 SGHRS and CDR2 YFSETQ. The CDR3 DNA reads TGCGCCAGCAGCCCTTGGGACAGCACAGATACGCAGTATTTT. Amino acids: CASSPWDSTDTQYF.